The clone carrying this TCR beta chain was seen many times. Its antigen is not identified. Sequencing ends 3 residues short of the CDR3 end; the germline J gene provides the rest. The data stem from a study of T cell clonality in common variable immunodeficiency. Notes on the study in general: What drives increased CVID clonality needs T cell subpopulation sequencing. Fewer deletions and N-nucleotide insertions were reportedly seen in common variable immunodeficiency TCR beta sequences. Fewer TCRbeta clones were shared among CVID subjects than controls.

Trimming cost V 2 bases and J 5 bases; bases outside gene matches: 7. This CDR3 contains 16 residues. CDR1 and CDR2 (germline): MNHNS, SASEGT. Equal genomic DNA amounts from CVID and control samples were sequenced. Sequenced by immunoSEQ multiplex PCR; TCRdb stores in-frame clones only, minus some. This table holds 50,000 to 55,000 clones with no singletons; the top ten claim under 2%. The chain recombines TRBV6-1 with TRBJ2-3; TRBD2 matches 10 bases. Sequenced: peripheral blood mononuclear cells. The receptor was isolated from a person aged 18 to 75 in good health. The CDR3 loop reads CASSEISGGARDTQYF. The DNA read from the CDR3 is TGTGCCAGCAGTGAAATAAGCGGGGGGGCAAGAGATACG.